A single sample gave rise to the 15 T cell receptor beta chains below, sequenced in a study of T cell repertoires in cytomegalovirus infection. From the reads, TCRdb called clonotypes with MiXCR, one entry per CDR3 protein. The data show roughly 500,000 distinct CDR3 sequences, roughly 46% seen once. No cognate antigen is known for these TCRs. Material: cultured PBMCs, obtained from culture after CMV antigen stimulation. These receptors all stem from a human donor in good health (CMV status not recorded). Some clones in this sample may be carry-over from other donors' samples.

A single count supports this clonotype. The chain joins TRBV13 to TRBJ2-1, with D uncertain. The CDR3 length is 15 residues. Trimming removed 5 bases from V and 0 bases from J, with 11 bases in between. Germline CDR1 PRHDT, CDR2 FYEKMQ (reference sequence). The chain's CDR3 is CASSHTAPSYNEQFF. As DNA, the CDR3 is TGTGCCAGCAGCCACACAGCTCCCTCCTACAATGAGCAGTTCTTC. The whole variable domain, remainder taken from reference TRBV13 and TRBJ2-1, is AAGVIQSPRHLIKEKRETATLKCYPIPRHDTVYWYQQGPGQDPQFLISFYEKMQSDKGSIPDRFSAQQFSDYHSELNMSSLELGDSALYFCASSHTAPSYNEQFFGPGTRLTVL.

This clonotype was observed a handful of times. V and J are TRBV11-2 and TRBJ1-5; a weak D match, TRBD1 (5 bases). The V gene lost 1 base and the J gene lost 4 bases, with 14 bases spanning the gap. The CDR3 covers 16 residues. Per germline, CDR1 SGHAT and CDR2 FQNNGV. As DNA, the CDR3 is TGTGCCAGCAGCTTAGGGACAACCACTGGTAATCAGCCCCAGCATTTT. Its protein is CASSLGTTTGNQPQHF.

A few counts support this clonotype. The CDR3 coding sequence is TGTGCCAGTAGTACCTCCCTCCGGGACAGAATTAGCGGGAGAGCCTACAATGAGCAGTTCTTC. It yields the protein CASSTSLRDRISGRAYNEQFF. J is TRBJ2-1 and V is TRBV19, with 9 bases fitting TRBD2. Trimming at V came to 4 bases and at J to 2 bases, leaving 21 bases not matched to a gene. The CDR3 contains 21 residues. The germline V gene encodes CDR1 LNHDA and CDR2 SQIVND (reference sequence).

Written as DNA, the CDR3 is TGTGCCAGTAAGAGACAGGGGATCTTGGATGAGCAGTTCTTC. It yields the protein CASKRQGILDEQFF. The V call is TRBV19, the J call TRBJ2-1; TRBD1 matches at 8 bases. In germline, CDR1 is LNHDA, CDR2 SQIVND (reference sequence). With 7 bases clipped from V and 8 bases from J, the junction kept 10 bases outside the gene matches. CDR3 length equals 14 residues.

This clonotype was observed once. The rearrangement links TRBV5-4 to TRBJ2-7, with D perhaps TRBD2 (7 bases). The germline V gene has CDR1 SGHNT and CDR2 YYREEE (reference sequence). The CDR3 sequence is 16 residues long. The germline V and J ends were trimmed by 0 bases and 6 bases, with 19 bases remaining between them. The CDR3: CASSLDWRGRALEQYF. The CDR3 coding sequence is TGTGCCAGCAGCTTGGATTGGAGGGGGAGGGCCCTCGAGCAGTACTTC.

This clonotype was seen a handful of times. The genes are TRBV7-2 and TRBJ2-5, with 11 nucleotides matching TRBD2. V lost 4 bases and J lost 4; bases outside the gene matches: 8. Germline values: CDR1 SGHTA, CDR2 FQGNSA. The CDR3 sequence is 16 residues long. For the CDR3, the DNA is TGTGCCAGCAGCTCCTTAGCGGGGGGGCCAGCAGAGACCCAGTACTTC. Amino acid sequence: CASSSLAGGPAETQYF.

CDR3 nucleotide sequence: TGTGCCAGCAGCCCCCAGAGGGAGGAGCAGTTCTTC. It specifies CASSPQREEQFF. The genes are TRBV7-2 and TRBJ2-1; D perhaps matches TRBD2 (5 bases). V was clipped by 5 bases and J by 10 bases, with 12 bases between them. Germline V gives CDR1 SGHTA, CDR2 FQGNSA. This CDR3 is 12 amino acids long.

About this clonotype itself: Given a much more abundant clone one base away, this may be a read error. This sequence joins TRBV5-4 and TRBJ2-5, with 9 bases that match TRBD1. Unmatched junction bases numbered 5, after V lost 1 base and J lost 4 bases. The CDR3 sequence is 15 residues long. Looked up from germline, CDR1 is SGHNT and CDR2 is YYREEE (reference sequence). The CDR3 coding sequence is TGTGCCAGCAGCTTGTCGGGACAGGGAGCAGAGACCCAGTACTTC. Its translation is CASSLSGQGAETQYF.

The rearrangement links TRBV12-3 or TRBV12-4 to TRBJ2-3; tentative D call: TRBD2 (6 bases). The CDR3 runs to 12 residues. V lost 6 bases, J lost 9 bases, and 13 bases lay in between. The CDR3 DNA sequence: TGTGCCAGCAGCTTGATGGGAGGCACGCAGTATTTT. Protein: CASSLMGGTQYF.

The chain links TRBV25-1 to TRBJ1-6, with D hard to call. Germline CDR1 and CDR2: MGHDK and SYGVNS. With 5 bases removed from V and 7 bases from J, the gap between germline ends came to 12 bases. This CDR3 comprises 14 residues. CDR3 region: CASSFPFGNSPLHF. Here the CDR3 DNA reads TGTGCCAGCAGTTTTCCATTTGGGAATTCACCCCTCCACTTT.

The gene calls are TRBV7-9 and TRBJ2-5; no reliable D call. CDR1 SEHNR and CDR2 FQNEAQ come from the germline V gene (reference sequence). The V gene lost 3 bases and the J gene lost 5 bases, with 16 bases spanning the gap. The CDR3 spans 15 residues. The CDR3 sequence is CASSFSRLRLETQYF. DNA for the CDR3: TGTGCCAGCAGCTTTAGTCGACTCCGCCTGGAGACCCAGTACTTC.

This clonotype occurred once. The J gene is TRBJ1-5, the V gene TRBV29-1; 10 bases are shared with TRBD1. The V segment lost 6 bases and the J segment 2 bases; nucleotides outside the gene matches: 1. This CDR3 is built from 13 residues. In germline, CDR1 is SQVTM, CDR2 ANQGSEA. Here the CDR3 reads CSVGTGGNQPQHF. In DNA, the CDR3 is TGCAGCGTCGGGACAGGGGGCAATCAGCCCCAGCATTTT.

There are a few counts of this clonotype. The CDR3 bases are TGTGCCAGCTCACCGGGACTAGAGACGCAGTATTTT. As protein: CASSPGLETQYF. The chain uses TRBV18 and TRBJ2-5; 8 bases are shared with TRBD2. The J call may be faulty, since TRBJ2-3 better matches the DNA end. The germline CDR1 and CDR2 sequences are KGHSH and LQKENI. The CDR3 totals 12 residues.

The chain has TRBV27 and TRBJ2-1; 8 bases map to TRBD1. The CDR3 sequence is 21 residues long. The germline CDR1 and CDR2 sequences are MNHEY and SMNVEV (reference sequence). V shed 8 bases, J shed 3 bases, and the junction held 27 bases outside the gene matches. The CDR3 spells CASGTPPGTGGLTKSYNEQFF. The CDR3 DNA follows: TGTGCCAGCGGAACACCACCCGGGACAGGCGGTCTAACTAAAAGCTACAATGAGCAGTTCTTC.

V usage is TRBV3-1 and J usage is TRBJ2-7, with D perhaps matching TRBD1 (6 bases). The V and J ends lost 2 bases and 5 bases respectively, with 10 bases between them. The CDR3 has 13 amino acids. Germline V gene sequence: CDR1 LGHDT, CDR2 YNNKEL (reference sequence). CDR3 sequence (DNA): TGTGCCAGCAGCCAAAACAGGGACGACGAGCAGTACTTC. Protein sequence: CASSQNRDDEQYF.